This is a list of T cell receptor beta chains from one sample in a study of blood T cell repertoires in COVID-19. The method was immunoSEQ multiplex PCR; TCRdb's version includes in-frame clones alone and lacks a portion of them. Of under 200,000 clones listed, roughly 84% are singletons. The sequenced material came from PBMCs or T cells enriched from blood (not recorded which). The source is a woman aged 45 to 65 who had recovered from COVID-19. CDR3s include the opening cysteine and the closing phenylalanine or tryptophan. D genes are given only for firm matches. Only some rows state a clone size, as once, few, many or a class for expanded clones.

-	-	TRBV9	TRBJ1-6	TGTGCCAGCAGCGTAGTGGCAGGTTCACCCCTCCACTTT	CASSVVAGSPLHF
TRBD2	-	TRBV5-1	TRBJ2-3	TGCGCCAGCAGCATAGGAGCGGGAGTTGGCACAGATACGCAGTATTTT	CASSIGAGVGTDTQYF
-	-	TRBV7-6	TRBJ2-3	TGTGCCAGCAGCTTTTCAGGGTCGTACACAGATACGCAGTATTTT	CASSFSGSYTDTQYF
-	-	TRBV2	TRBJ2-7	TGTGCCAGCAGTGAAGCCTACTACGAGCAGTACTTC	CASSEAYYEQYF
TRBD2	-	TRBV6-5	TRBJ2-1	TGTGCCAGCAGTTACCTGGCGGCGGGAGGAGGCAATGAGCAGTTCTTC	CASSYLAAGGGNEQFF
TRBD2	-	TRBV4-1	TRBJ2-1	TGCGCCAGCAGCCAAGCAGGCGGGGGGATCTACAATGAGCAGTTCTTC	CASSQAGGGIYNEQFF
TRBD2	-	TRBV5-4	TRBJ2-1	TGTGCCAGCAGCTCCCCTAGCGGGAGACCACTTTTGGAGTTCTTC	CASSSPSGRPLLEFF
-	few	TRBV27	TRBJ2-1	TGTGCCAGCAGTGCGACAGAATACAATGAGCAGTTCTTC	CASSATEYNEQFF
TRBD1	-	TRBV7-9	TRBJ1-3	TGTGCCAGCAGCTTTTGGGACAGAGCTTACTCTGGAAACACCATATATTTT	CASSFWDRAYSGNTIYF
TRBD1	-	TRBV12-3/TRBV12-4	TRBJ1-5	TGTGCCAGCAGACAGGGGGGAGGTCAGCCCCAGCATTTT	CASRQGGGQPQHF
TRBD2	-	TRBV7-9	TRBJ2-1	TGTGCCAGCAGCCCCAAGCCCAGCGGGAGGGCCTTGGATGAGCAGTTCTTC	CASSPKPSGRALDEQFF
TRBD1	once	TRBV6-2/TRBV6-3	TRBJ2-7	TGTGCCAGCAGTGGTCGCCCCAGGACAGGGGACGAGCAGTACTTC	CASSGRPRTGDEQYF
TRBD2	once	TRBV2	TRBJ2-5	TGTGCCAGCAGGACGAGACTAGCGGGAGTAGAGACCCAGTACTTC	CASRTRLAGVETQYF
-	-	TRBV28	TRBJ1-5	TGTGCCAGCCGCTCGGTACAGATTAGCAATCAGCCCCAGCATTTT	CASRSVQISNQPQHF
TRBD2	-	TRBV4-1	TRBJ2-1	TGCGCCAGCAGCCAAGACCAAGGTGGGCTAGCGGCTTACAATGAGCAGTTCTTC	CASSQDQGGLAAYNEQFF
-	-	TRBV5-1	TRBJ2-3	TGCGCCAGCAGCGAGGGTCGCACAGATACGCAGTATTTT	CASSEGRTDTQYF
-	-	TRBV5-4	TRBJ1-2	TGTGCCAGCAGCTTCGGACAGAATCCCAACTATGGCTACACCTTC	CASSFGQNPNYGYTF
-	-	TRBV9	TRBJ1-1	TGTGCCAGCAGCCCATCCGGGACTAGAAACACTGAAGCTTTCTTT	CASSPSGTRNTEAFF
-	-	TRBV6-1	TRBJ1-4	TGTGCCAGCAGTGGGGGAGGGGCAGCGTTTAATGAAAAACTGTTTTTT	CASSGGGAAFNEKLFF
TRBD2	-	TRBV5-1	TRBJ2-3	TGCGCCAGCAGCTTGAGACTAGCGAGCACAGATACGCAGTATTTT	CASSLRLASTDTQYF
TRBD1	once	TRBV2	TRBJ1-1	TGTGCCAGCAGCGACCTACCGGGACAGGTCTTACCGGGGGCATTT	CASSDLPGQVLPGAF
TRBD2	-	TRBV7-9	TRBJ2-5	TGTGCCAGCAGCTTAGCTAGCGGGTTACAAGAGACCCAGTACTTC	CASSLASGLQETQYF
-	once	TRBV19	TRBJ2-1	TGTGCCAGTAGTATTATCGGGGTTAGCTCCTACAATGAGCAGTTCTTC	CASSIIGVSSYNEQFF
TRBD1	once	TRBV6-7	TRBJ1-1	TGTGCCAGCAGGGACAGGGAGCTACGTGTCCCTATCACTGAAGCTTTCTTT	CASRDRELRVPITEAFF
TRBD2	-	TRBV5-4	TRBJ2-5	TGTGCCAGCAGCCCCGGGGGACTAGCGGGAGAGACCCAGTACTTC	CASSPGGLAGETQYF
-	-	TRBV7-8	TRBJ1-2	TGTGCCAGCAGCCTTGCCACGACAGGAGGACGTCTAGGAGGCTACACCTTC	CASSLATTGGRLGGYTF
-	-	TRBV11-2	TRBJ2-7	TGTGCCAGCAGCTTAGATAACGGGGACGAGCAGTACTTC	CASSLDNGDEQYF
TRBD2	-	TRBV5-1	TRBJ2-3	TGCGCCAGCAGCACCGGCCCTAGCGGGAGGACCCAAATTAGCACAGATACGCAGTATTTT	CASSTGPSGRTQISTDTQYF
-	-	TRBV25-1	TRBJ2-7	TGTGCCAGCAGTCCCCAGGTTAGCTCCTACGAGCAGTACTTC	CASSPQVSSYEQYF
-	-	TRBV11-2	TRBJ2-3	TGTGCCAGCAGCTATAGCGGTTTTCCAGATACGCAGTATTTT	CASSYSGFPDTQYF
-	-	TRBV6-5	TRBJ2-2	TGTGCCAGCAGTTACTCTCAGAACACCGGGGAGCTGTTTTTT	CASSYSQNTGELFF
TRBD2	-	TRBV9	TRBJ2-5	TGTGCCAGCAGCGTAGCTCCACTAGCGGGAGGAATGGAGACCCAGTACTTC	CASSVAPLAGGMETQYF
TRBD1	once	TRBV6-1	TRBJ1-3	TGTGCCAGCAGTGAAAGGGGACAGGGTACTGGAAACACCATATATTTT	CASSERGQGTGNTIYF
-	-	TRBV19	TRBJ1-1	TGTGCCAGTAGTGGCAGGGGCTATACTGAAGCTTTCTTT	CASSGRGYTEAFF
-	-	TRBV10-1	TRBJ2-1	TGCGCCAGCAGTCCCGGGACTGGGCGGGTTGGTGAGCAGTTCTTC	CASSPGTGRVGEQFF
-	-	TRBV4-2	TRBJ2-2	TGTGCCAGCAGCCAAGACGAGGGTACCGGGGAGCTGTTTTTT	CASSQDEGTGELFF
TRBD1	-	TRBV7-9	TRBJ1-2	TGTGCCAGCAGCTCGGAGCGGGGGTCAGGGGGCTATGGCTACACCTTC	CASSSERGSGGYGYTF
TRBD2	-	TRBV27	TRBJ2-3	TGTGCCAGTTCGACTAGCGGTCCCACAGATACGCAGTATTTT	CASSTSGPTDTQYF
TRBD1	-	TRBV6-5	TRBJ2-7	TGTGCCAGCAGGTACAGGGGAAGCAACGAGCAGTACTTC	CASRYRGSNEQYF
-	once	TRBV18	TRBJ2-3	TGTGCCAGCTCACCACCGGCACCTCGAGATACGCAGTATTTT	CASSPPAPRDTQYF